One sample yielded the 15 T cell receptor beta chains listed below, sequenced in a study of blood T cell repertoires in COVID-19. The repertoire was sequenced with immunoSEQ multiplex PCR; TCRdb's copy has only in-frame clones and lacks some. The table shows some 73,000 clones, with approximately 85% occurring only once. The sequenced sample was peripheral blood. Every receptor here comes from a woman of 80 years or more with active or convalescent COVID-19.

CDR3 sequence: CASSSGGALNSPLHF. CDR3 nucleotide sequence: TGCGCCAGCAGCTCAGGGGGAGCCCTGAATTCACCCCTCCACTTT. This rearrangement joins TRBV5-1 to TRBJ1-6; 7 nucleotides match TRBD1. V dropped 3 bases and J dropped 7; count of bases not matched to a gene: 7. Germline V CDR1 and CDR2: SGHRS, YFSETQ. The CDR3 extends over 15 amino acids.

This clone was detected only once. CDR3 sequence reads: CASKGNSNQPQHF. DNA for the CDR3: TGTGCCAGCAAGGGGAATAGCAATCAGCCCCAGCATTTT. The chain joins TRBV12-3 or TRBV12-4 to TRBJ1-5; a weak D match, TRBD1 (5 bases). V was trimmed by 7 bases and J by 0 bases, leaving 7 bases between them. The CDR3 sequence is 13 residues long.

The chain uses TRBV4-2 and TRBJ2-3; 7 nucleotides match TRBD2. Trimming at V came to 1 base and at J to 0 bases, leaving 13 bases not matched to a gene. The CDR3 consists of 19 residues. Germline CDR1 and CDR2: LGHNA and YNFKEQ. The CDR3 reads CASSQGISSGVSSTDTQYF. DNA of the CDR3: TGTGCCAGCAGCCAAGGCATATCCAGCGGGGTCTCTAGCACAGATACGCAGTATTTT.

The chain recombines TRBV9 with TRBJ1-5; D possibly corresponds to TRBD1 (5 bases). Per the germline V gene, CDR1 is SGDLS and CDR2 is YYNGEE. This CDR3 spans 15 amino acids. V was trimmed by 4 bases and J by 4 bases, leaving 15 bases between them. The CDR3 DNA reads TGTGCCAGCAGCCCCAGCGGGGGAAAGAATCAGCCCCAGCATTTT. It codes for CASSPSGGKNQPQHF.

The chain combines TRBV4-3 with TRBJ1-1; D remains ambiguous. The CDR3 length is 14 residues. Germline V gives CDR1 LGHNA, CDR2 YSLEER. Deletions cut 0 bases from V and 0 bases from J, with 5 bases between. CDR3 sequence: CASSQERVNTEAFF. Here the CDR3 DNA reads TGCGCCAGCAGCCAAGAGAGAGTGAACACTGAAGCTTTCTTT.

The J gene is TRBJ1-6, the V gene TRBV5-1; D uncertain. Germline V gives CDR1 SGHRS, CDR2 YFSETQ. Trimming took 2 bases from V and 0 from J, leaving 6 bases between them. The CDR3 totals 15 residues. The CDR3, as DNA: TGCGCCAGCAGCTTCTTAGACTCCTATAATTCACCCCTCCACTTT. As protein: CASSFLDSYNSPLHF. Combining the CDR3 with reference TRBV5-1 and TRBJ1-6 gives the whole variable domain KAGVTQTPRYLIKTRGQQVTLSCSPISGHRSVSWYQQTPGQGLQFLFEYFSETQRNKGNFPGRFSGRQFSNSRSEMNVSTLELGDSALYLCASSFLDSYNSPLHFGNGTRLTVT.

The chain couples TRBV7-2 to TRBJ2-1, with D perhaps matching TRBD1 (7 bases). The CDR3 has 16 residues. CDR1 is SGHTA, CDR2 FQGNSA, per germline. V was trimmed by 3 bases and J by 5 bases, leaving 17 bases between them. In DNA, the CDR3 is TGTGCCAGCAGCTTCTCGGCGGGACAGCGAAACAATGAGCAGTTCTTC. Translated: CASSFSAGQRNNEQFF.

The rearrangement links TRBV30 to TRBJ1-3; D ambiguous. V lost 4 bases and J 4 bases, leaving 8 bases between the germline ends. This CDR3 contains 12 residues. CDR1 GTSNPN and CDR2 SVGIG come from the germline V gene (reference sequence). CDR3 nucleotide sequence: TGTGCCTGGATTTCCGGGGGAAACACCATATATTTT. This codes for CAWISGGNTIYF.

This chain joins TRBV29-1 and TRBJ2-3, with a tentative D call TRBD1 (6 bases). CDR1 and CDR2 (germline): SQVTM, ANQGSEA. CDR3 size: 14 residues. V gave up 6 bases and J gave up 1 base, with 14 bases separating them. CDR3 sequence: CSVLRGSGTDTQYF. CDR3 nucleotide sequence: TGCAGCGTCTTAAGGGGGTCGGGCACAGATACGCAGTATTTT.

The chain links TRBV14 to TRBJ1-1; D is undetermined. With 1 base removed from V and 1 base from J, the gap between germline ends came to 4 bases. Per germline, CDR1 SGHDN and CDR2 FVKESK. The CDR3 consists of 13 residues. The CDR3 loop reads CASSQGQNTEAFF. The CDR3 DNA sequence: TGTGCCAGCAGCCAAGGACAGAACACTGAAGCTTTCTTT.

V and J are TRBV28 and TRBJ1-1, with D unresolved. The germline V and J ends were trimmed by 5 bases and 0 bases, with 13 bases remaining between them. Germline values: CDR1 MDHEN, CDR2 SYDVKM. The CDR3 spans 15 residues. CDR3 amino acids: CASSKHINMNTEAFF. In nucleotides, the CDR3 is TGTGCCAGCAGTAAACACATCAACATGAACACTGAAGCTTTCTTT.

The rearrangement uses TRBV27 and TRBJ1-5, with 10 bases fitting TRBD1. CDR3 length: 14 amino acids. Germline trimming cut 2 bases from V and 5 bases from J; bases unmatched to any gene: 0. In germline, CDR1 is MNHEY, CDR2 SMNVEV (reference sequence). The CDR3 is CASSLGTGDQPQHF. The CDR3 nucleotides are TGTGCCAGCAGTTTAGGGACAGGGGATCAGCCCCAGCATTTT.

J is TRBJ1-3 and V is TRBV7-3, with no clear D. The length of the CDR3 is 17 residues. From germline, CDR1 is SGHTA and CDR2 FQGTGA. The V end was cut by 1 base, the J end by 0 bases, with 13 bases between. DNA for the CDR3: TGTGCCAGCAGCTTAAAGGGAGGTGCTAACTCTGGAAACACCATATATTTT. Amino acids: CASSLKGGANSGNTIYF.

The rearrangement uses TRBV28 and TRBJ1-2, with D unclear. This CDR3 is built from 13 residues. The V gene lost 6 bases and the J gene lost 8 bases, with 16 bases spanning the gap. The germline CDR1 and CDR2 sequences are MDHEN and SYDVKM. In nucleotides, the CDR3 is TGTGCCAGCAGCTCACTCAAAGATTACGGCTACACCTTC. Translating it yields CASSSLKDYGYTF.

V and J are TRBV4-3 and TRBJ2-7, with 7 bases aligning to TRBD1. The CDR3 has 14 amino acids. Trimming removed 1 base from V and 6 bases from J; junction bases left unmatched: 6. CDR1 is LGHNA and CDR2 is YSLEER in the germline V gene. The CDR3 DNA sequence: TGCGCCAGCAGCCAAGTACAGGGGTGGGGCGAGCAGTACTTC. This translates into CASSQVQGWGEQYF.